These T cell receptor beta chains were read from a single sample in a study of T-cell memory formation after mild COVID-19. TCRdb called the 5' RACE reads again in MiXCR, with one record for every CDR3 protein. The sample has a few hundred thousand distinct CDR3 sequences; about 17% are singletons. The specimen sequenced was PBMCs or a T cell subset sorted from them (not recorded which). The receptors come from a man aged 18-30 years who had mild COVID-19 (a few samples of this study predate the infection). Cell type and time point are not known. The CDR3 runs from the conserved cysteine through the conserved F or W.

13 TRBV20-1 CSARDDATDTQYF
14 TRBV10-3 CATLMTGETETQYF
15 TRBV5-1 CASSPATGGDEKLFF
15 TRBV7-3 CASSVTGTSTNEQYF
14 TRBV29-1 CSVTGDLNTGELFF
14 TRBV20-1 CSSRQSGTDQPQHF
13 TRBV20-1 CSAGRRAGETQYF
14 TRBV9 CASSASGRSYEQYF
15 TRBV12-5 CASGLAAGSTDTQYF
12 TRBV7-9 CASSLVGRGYTF
14 TRBV6-5 CASRRGHTYNEQFF
15 TRBV9 CASSAGGISYNEQFF
15 TRBV7-2 CASRFRGLMDNEQFF
16 TRBV6-5 CASSYSARKGQETQYF
17 TRBV5-1 CASSSKTMGQGNQPQHF
12 TRBV29-1 CSVVTGDTEAFF
14 TRBV10-1 CASSGGGYQETQYF
12 TRBV5-1 CASSLEGDEQYF
13 TRBV7-9 CASTPSLEETQYF
13 TRBV18 CASSPPINTEAFF
13 TRBV7-9 CASSQTGGTEAFF
13 TRBV7-2 CASSLRSENIQYF
15 TRBV12-5 CASGFLVSGGNEQFF
16 TRBV7-9 CASSRSGQGRPYEQYF
15 TRBV7-3 CASSTPSAPTDTQYF
16 TRBV5-5 CASSASTVPGTDTQYF
14 TRBV19 CASGLAGGINEQFF
16 TRBV6-2/TRBV6-3 CASSRPTATVTDTQYF
15 TRBV7-2 CASSLVGGPGNTIYF
13 TRBV12-3/TRBV12-4 CASSLGSHQPQHF
15 TRBV5-1 CATAGTRRVYPPQHF
14 TRBV7-2 CASRPFAYNSPLHF
12 TRBV29-1 CSTNRAGYGYTF
16 TRBV9 CASSVAWGTSGDTQYF
16 TRBV7-2 CASSLYMGGDTGELFF
11 TRBV20-1 CSAYSSYEQYF
14 TRBV9 CASRLQVSNTEAFF
15 TRBV4-1 CASSLGQGEDNEQFF